This T cell receptor (beta chain) was found in a study of shared clonotypes between healthy human individuals. On the study more broadly: Those who served as donors were two women and a few men between the ages of 18 and 49.

TCRdb keeps only in-frame clones here, not all; method: immunoSEQ multiplex PCR. The table lists around 1.5 million clones, 98% of them singletons. The donors, all of them Caucasian adults, lived in Nashville, Tennessee. The CDR3 is made up of 15 amino acids. The V end was cut by 0 bases, the J end by 1 base, with 9 bases between. Germline V gives CDR1 SGHRS, CDR2 YFSETQ. The chain carries TRBV5-1 and TRBJ2-3, with unresolved D. The sequence was obtained from a man younger than 40 in good health. The sequenced material came from naive CD4+ T cells sorted from blood. Subset meaning: CD45RA+ positively selected. CDR3 region: CASSLDAQGTDTQYF. DNA of the CDR3: TGCGCCAGCAGCTTGGACGCCCAGGGCACAGATACGCAGTATTTT.